This T cell receptor (beta chain) was identified during a study of persistence of HIV-infected CD4 T cells. Study overall: Median time on suppressive ART was seven to nine years.

The stimulus was lysate of CMV-infected fibroblasts, around 10 ug/mL. Sorting of responding CD4+ T cells relied on upregulated CD40 ligand together with CD69. The immunoSEQ assay was version 4, run in survey mode. Data came from immunoSEQ multiplex PCR; TCRdb stores just in-frame clones and leaves some out. The table records thousands of clones, 61% of them present only once. Germline CDR1 MNHEY, CDR2 SMNVEV (reference sequence). The trim removed 0 bases at V and 3 bases at J, leaving 2 bases unmatched. The CDR3 has 16 amino acids. As to this clone: The antigen remains unidentified.

This sequence originates from an adult man with HIV who was CMV-seropositive. The rearrangement links TRBV27 to TRBJ1-6; 7 positions agree with TRBD1. The sample here was CD4+ T cells sorted from PBMCs after 18-hour stimulation, taken from a patient who received antiretroviral therapy. The CDR3 spells CASSLSWTGYNSPLHF. CDR3 bases: TGTGCCAGCAGTTTATCTTGGACAGGCTATAATTCACCCCTCCACTTT.